This T cell receptor (beta chain) emerged from a study of identical twins. Notes on the study in general: There is a chance that invariant MAIT and iNKT cells partially muddied zero-insertion analyses.

This clonotype was seen more than once but under ten times. Its antigen is still unknown. TCRdb fed the 5' RACE reads into MiXCR, producing one record per CDR3 protein. This sample has roughly 230,000 distinct CDR3 sequences; about 9% occur once, and the top ten carry less than 4%. Trimming took 0 bases from V and 8 from J, leaving 16 bases between them. In germline, CDR1 is SQVTM, CDR2 ANQGSEA. The CDR3 spans 14 residues. The same specimen was also included in a second study, on yellow fever vaccine responses in identical twins.

This chain joins TRBV29-1 and TRBJ1-2; D perhaps matches TRBD1 (6 bases). The sequence was obtained from a woman between 18 and 30 years old in good health. Sequencing input: CD8+ T cells sorted from blood. This CDR3 is CSVEEPDRRRGYTF. DNA of the CDR3: TGCAGCGTTGAAGAACCTGACAGGCGCAGGGGCTACACCTTC.